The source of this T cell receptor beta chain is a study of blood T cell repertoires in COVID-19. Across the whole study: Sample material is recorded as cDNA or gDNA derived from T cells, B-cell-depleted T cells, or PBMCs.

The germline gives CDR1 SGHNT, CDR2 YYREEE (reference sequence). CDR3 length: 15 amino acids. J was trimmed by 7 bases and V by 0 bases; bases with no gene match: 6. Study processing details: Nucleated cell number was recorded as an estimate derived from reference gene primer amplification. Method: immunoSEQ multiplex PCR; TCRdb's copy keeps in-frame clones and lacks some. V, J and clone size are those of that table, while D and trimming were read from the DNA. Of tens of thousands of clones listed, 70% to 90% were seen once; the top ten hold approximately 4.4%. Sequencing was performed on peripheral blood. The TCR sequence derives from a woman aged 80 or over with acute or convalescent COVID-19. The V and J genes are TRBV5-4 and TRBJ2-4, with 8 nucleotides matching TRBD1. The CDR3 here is CASSLAAGGLNIQYF. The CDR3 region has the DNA TGTGCCAGCAGCTTGGCCGCAGGGGGCTTGAACATTCAGTACTTC.